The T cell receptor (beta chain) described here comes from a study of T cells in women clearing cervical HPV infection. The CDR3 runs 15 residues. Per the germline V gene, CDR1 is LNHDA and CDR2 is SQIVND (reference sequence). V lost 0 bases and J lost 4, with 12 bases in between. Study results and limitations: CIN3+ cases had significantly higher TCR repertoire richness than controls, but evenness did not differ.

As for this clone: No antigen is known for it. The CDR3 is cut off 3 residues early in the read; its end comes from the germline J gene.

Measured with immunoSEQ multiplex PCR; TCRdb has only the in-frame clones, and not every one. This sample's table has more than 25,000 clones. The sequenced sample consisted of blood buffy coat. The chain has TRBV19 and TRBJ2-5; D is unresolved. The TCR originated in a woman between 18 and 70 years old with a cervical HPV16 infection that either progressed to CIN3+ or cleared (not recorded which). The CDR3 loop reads CASSIDRRSPETQYF. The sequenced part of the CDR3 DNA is TGTGCCAGTAGTATAGATCGTCGGTCTCCAGAGACC.